A selection of T cell receptor beta chains follows, all from one sample in a study of blood T cell repertoires in COVID-19. Generated by immunoSEQ multiplex PCR, the TCRdb table keeps only in-frame clones and is missing some. This table has fewer than 150,000 clones, 70% to 90% appearing once. The sequencing sample was made of peripheral blood. These receptors were collected from a human donor in a cohort sampled during active COVID-19. Both conserved end residues are part of each CDR3. A D gene is named only where the DNA matches it firmly. Rows give clone size only sometimes, using once, few, many, or a class for an expanded clone.

TRBV12-3/TRBV12-4	TRBJ2-2	13	.	once	TGTGCCAGCAGTTTAAAGGGGGCCGGGGAGCTGTTTTTT	CASSLKGAGELFF
TRBV7-2	TRBJ2-7	14	.	.	TGTGCCAGCAGCTTAGGGCGGGAACGCTACGAGCAGTACTTC	CASSLGRERYEQYF
TRBV15	TRBJ1-5	13	.	.	TGTGCCACCAGCACACGCGTTGGTCAGCCCCAGCATTTT	CATSTRVGQPQHF
TRBV10-3	TRBJ2-2	14	.	.	TGTGCCATCAGTTGGGACCAGGGGTCCGGGGAGCTGTTTTTT	CAISWDQGSGELFF
TRBV11-2	TRBJ2-2	18	TRBD2	many	TGTGCCAGCAGCTCACGGGGAGCGGGGGCCACCTACACCGGGGAGCTGTTTTTT	CASSSRGAGATYTGELFF
TRBV6-2/TRBV6-3	TRBJ2-7	17	TRBD2	.	TGTGCCAGCAGTTACTCCGGACTAGCGGGGATCCCCTACGAGCAGTACTTC	CASSYSGLAGIPYEQYF
TRBV12-3/TRBV12-4	TRBJ2-3	13	TRBD2	.	TGTGCCAGCAGCGGGGGGAGCACAGATACGCAGTATTTT	CASSGGSTDTQYF
TRBV23-1	TRBJ1-1	12	.	.	TGCGCCAGCAGGCACAAGAACACTGAAGCTTTCTTT	CASRHKNTEAFF
TRBV13	TRBJ1-6	17	.	.	TGTGCCAGCAGCACTCGACAGGACCCCAAAGAGAATTCACCCCTCCACTTT	CASSTRQDPKENSPLHF
TRBV2	TRBJ2-3	14	.	.	TGTGCCAGCAAGGCGGGCACGAACACAGATACGCAGTATTTT	CASKAGTNTDTQYF
TRBV19	TRBJ1-1	17	TRBD1	once	TGTGCCAGTAGTCCCTTCAGGGACAGAAGTATGAACACTGAAGCTTTCTTT	CASSPFRDRSMNTEAFF
TRBV9	TRBJ1-2	15	TRBD1	.	TGTGCCAGCAGCGTAGGGTTTGTACAGGGGACTGGCTACACCTTC	CASSVGFVQGTGYTF
TRBV6-5	TRBJ2-7	15	TRBD1	.	TGTGCCAGCTTTAGACCGACAGGGGGGTCCTACGAGCAGTACTTC	CASFRPTGGSYEQYF
TRBV7-2	TRBJ1-4	14	.	.	TGTGCCAGCAGCTTTAGGGGGTACGGTGAAAAACTGTTTTTT	CASSFRGYGEKLFF